Sequencing of this TCR beta chain was carried out in a study of shared clonotypes between healthy human individuals. Profiled with immunoSEQ multiplex PCR; TCRdb holds only in-frame clones, not every one. The sample shows 600,000 to 750,000 clones, around 77% of them seen only once. Trimming took 7 bases from V and 4 from J; bases not matched to a gene: 6. CDR3 length: 13 amino acids. Per the germline V gene, CDR1 is SQVTM and CDR2 is ANQGSEA. This clonotype was sampled from a woman aged 30 to 39 in good health. This chain joins TRBV29-1 and TRBJ2-1; TRBD2 matches at 8 bases. The sequenced material came from memory CD4+ T cells sorted from blood. Subset described: CD45RA-negative fraction. The CDR3 loop reads CSGGSGGYNEQFF. CDR3 in DNA: TGCAGCGGTGGGTCGGGGGGGTACAATGAGCAGTTCTTC.